This entry describes one TCR beta chain. The sample originates from a study of blood T cell repertoires in COVID-19. Study-wide context: COVID-19 samples from acute and convalescent phases originated in the United States, Italy and Spain. PBMCs, B-cell-depleted T cells, or T cells provided the cDNA or gDNA that made up the material.

In the original processing: Amplified reference gene primers provided the basis for estimating nucleated cell counts. The repertoire was sequenced with immunoSEQ multiplex PCR; TCRdb's copy has only in-frame clones and lacks some. V, J and clone size derive from that table, while D and trimming were established from the DNA sequence. This table holds some 220,000 clones, less than 90% found once. The length of the CDR3 is 16 residues. V lost 5 bases to trimming and J lost 0 bases; unmatched junction nucleotides: 7. The germline V gene encodes CDR1 PRHDT and CDR2 FYEKMQ (reference sequence). V is TRBV13 and J is TRBJ1-1, with 9 bases that match TRBD1. The sequencing sample was made of peripheral blood. The sequence was obtained from a woman aged 55-69 years who had recovered from COVID-19. CDR3 amino acids: CASSRTGGDMNTEAFF. CDR3 in DNA: TGTGCCAGCAGCCGAACAGGGGGCGACATGAACACTGAAGCTTTCTTT. Drawing the rest from reference TRBV13 and TRBJ1-1, the complete variable domain is AAGVIQSPRHLIKEKRETATLKCYPIPRHDTVYWYQQGPGQDPQFLISFYEKMQSDKGSIPDRFSAQQFSDYHSELNMSSLELGDSALYFCASSRTGGDMNTEAFFGQGTRLTVV.